This TCR beta chain stems from a study of CD8+CD57+ T cells in acquired aplastic anemia. This clonotype appeared a single time. An end of the junction does not agree with germline; a read error may underlie this. Genomic DNA, serving as template, underwent TCR beta VDJ and CDR3 profiling. TCRdb re-analysed the reads in MiXCR, keeping a single row per CDR3 protein. Counted here are about 110,000 distinct CDR3 sequences, approximately 48% occurring once; the ten biggest clones make up about 32%. CDR1 is ENHRY, CDR2 SYGVKD, per germline. This CDR3 has 15 residues. The chain employs TRBV10-3 and TRBJ2-5; D might be TRBD2 (6 bases). Sequenced material: sorted CD4+, CD8+, or CD8+CD57+ T cells (not recorded which) from PBMCs. The receptor was isolated from a human donor in good health, serving as a control. The CDR3 DNA is TGTGCCACCAGTGTTCAGGGAGGTGGACAAGAGACCCAGTACTTC. Translation gives CATSVQGGGQETQYF.